The clone carrying this TCR beta chain was picked up a small number of times. Its antigen is not known. TCRdb fed the RT-PCR reads into MiXCR, producing one record per CDR3 protein. The sample carries roughly 630,000 distinct CDR3 sequences, about 15% recorded once. The data were taken from a study of response to subunit inactivated influenza vaccine. Study-level results: Each seasonal influenza vaccination recruits few new T cells, the authors suggested.

The CDR3 loop spans 10 amino acids. CDR1 ENHRY and CDR2 SYGVKD come from the germline V gene. Trimming pared 8 bases from V and 12 bases from J, leaving 14 bases between. This receptor was obtained from a middle-aged man who received an inactivated influenza vaccine. This chain joins TRBV10-3 and TRBJ2-7; perhaps D is TRBD1 or TRBD2 (5 bases each). Sequences were derived from PBMCs from blood, sampled around 14 days before vaccination. As DNA, the CDR3 is TGTGCCATCGGGGGACCCGCGGCGTACTTC. Its protein product is CAIGGPAAYF.